The T cell receptor beta chain under discussion was sequenced for a study of cytomegalovirus exposure and HLA in healthy donors. V shed 3 bases, J shed 2 bases, and the junction held 7 bases outside the gene matches. Germline CDR1 MGHRA, CDR2 YSYEKL. This CDR3 has 16 amino acids. With 60 Vbeta and 13 Jbeta primers, the PCR was carried out. Repertoires were generated with immunoSEQ multiplex PCR, while TCRdb's copy carries only in-frame clones and drops some. The sample records tens of thousands of clones, 65% to 70% being singletons. The clonotype originates from a man aged 40-49 years in good health and CMV-seropositive. Sequenced input: PBMCs. This rearrangement joins TRBV4-1 to TRBJ2-1; 7 bases agree with TRBD2. The CDR3 nucleotides are TGCGCCAGCAGCCAGGGTGACGGGGGGACCTACAATGAGCAGTTCTTC. Residues: CASSQGDGGTYNEQFF.